The clone carrying this TCR beta chain appeared a few times. The record originates from a study of cytomegalovirus exposure and HLA in healthy donors. Profiling relied on immunoSEQ multiplex PCR, and the TCRdb table lists in-frame clones only, not all of them. The sample contains 250,000 to 300,000 clones, roughly 85% of which appear only once. The CDR3 sequence is 14 residues long. This receptor was taken from a woman aged 18-29 years in good health and CMV-seronegative. This rearrangement joins TRBV21-1 to TRBJ1-2; the D call TRBD1 from the table was never checked on the DNA. TRBV21-1 is a known pseudogene. Sample: PBMCs. The CDR3 nucleotides read TGTGCCAGCAGCAGCCGGGACAGGGAGTCTGGCTACACCTTC. Protein: CASSSRDRESGYTF.